This T cell receptor beta chain was retrieved from a study of Tregs in tolerant kidney transplant recipients. Unstimulated Tregs (CD4+CD25+CD127-) and CD4+CD25- non-Tregs were sorted from PBMCs. Here immunoSEQ multiplex PCR was the method, and the copy in TCRdb shows in-frame clones only, minus some. The sample yields 200,000 to 300,000 clones, about four fifths seen once. Germline values: CDR1 SGHNT, CDR2 YYREEE (reference sequence). The length of the CDR3 is 13 residues. V was pared by 2 bases and J by 11 bases, with 15 bases between. The V and J genes are TRBV5-4 and TRBJ2-3, with D hard to call. The sequencing sample was made of CD4+ T cells from blood. This clonotype originated in a human donor in good health. CDR3: CASSLRAAPGQYF. DNA of the CDR3: TGTGCCAGCAGCTTAAGGGCCGCCCCGGGGCAGTATTTT.